The clone carrying this TCR beta chain has a single count. No antigen is known for it. The data were taken from a study of CD8 T cells in ankylosing spondylitis. Study-level results: Disease-linked clones displayed a CD8+ phenotype and appeared relatively rarely in peripheral blood. The study identified a TCR beta motif of several highly homologous variants that appeared characteristic of ankylosing spondylitis blood.

This CDR3 is built from 14 residues. Trimming at V came to 1 base and at J to 8 bases, leaving 8 bases not matched to a gene. Germline CDR1 and CDR2: GTSNPN and SVGIG (reference sequence). Construction of TCR beta libraries was performed using quantitative 5'-RACE with molecular barcodes. A single record per CDR3 protein comes from TCRdb applying MiXCR to the 5' RACE reads. This table holds around 230,000 distinct CDR3 sequences, 8.6% found once. Sequences were obtained from blood, either unsorted or a sorted T cell fraction (not recorded which). This chain links TRBV30 with TRBJ2-4; 7 bases match TRBD2. The TCR was taken from a male donor with ankylosing spondylitis or in good health (not recorded which). Written as DNA, the CDR3 is TGTGCCTGGAGTGAGGTGGGGGGGAGCGACATTCAGTACTTC. Encoded protein: CAWSEVGGSDIQYF.